The next 3 T cell receptor beta chains were all read from a single sample in a study of identical twins. Each CDR3 protein gets one entry after TCRdb re-called the 5' RACE reads with MiXCR. This table has around 510,000 distinct CDR3 sequences, more than 13% appearing once. The sample was also linked to a second study, of yellow fever vaccine responses in identical twins.

The specimen sequenced was CD4+ T cells sorted from blood. Receptors were obtained from a woman aged 18-29 years in good health.

This clonotype has ten or more counts. This chain joins TRBV5-1 and TRBJ2-2; no clear D gene. Germline V gives CDR1 SGHRS, CDR2 YFSETQ. V was clipped by 0 bases and J by 6 bases, with 6 bases between them. CDR3 length: 13 residues. CDR3 nucleotides: TGCGCCAGCAGCTTGGATGGGGCCGGGGAGCTGTTTTTT. Translation gives CASSLDGAGELFF.

The chain has TRBV30 and TRBJ1-1; D is undetermined. The CDR3 runs 14 residues. CDR1 and CDR2 (germline): GTSNPN, SVGIG (reference sequence). V dropped 2 bases and J dropped 1 base, with 11 bases sitting between them. The CDR3: CAWSSGKGNTEAFF. In DNA form, the CDR3 reads TGTGCCTGGAGTTCCGGGAAAGGGAACACTGAAGCTTTCTTT.

The table lists this clonotype with a few counts. V and J are TRBV7-9 and TRBJ1-4; 8 bases are a match to TRBD1. The germline gives CDR1 SEHNR, CDR2 FQNEAQ (reference sequence). V lost 4 bases, J lost 8 bases, and 6 bases stayed unmatched. The CDR3 runs to 14 residues. Here the CDR3 reads CASSSGQGIEKLFF. CDR3 nucleotide sequence: TGTGCCAGCAGCTCCGGACAGGGCATCGAAAAACTGTTTTTT.